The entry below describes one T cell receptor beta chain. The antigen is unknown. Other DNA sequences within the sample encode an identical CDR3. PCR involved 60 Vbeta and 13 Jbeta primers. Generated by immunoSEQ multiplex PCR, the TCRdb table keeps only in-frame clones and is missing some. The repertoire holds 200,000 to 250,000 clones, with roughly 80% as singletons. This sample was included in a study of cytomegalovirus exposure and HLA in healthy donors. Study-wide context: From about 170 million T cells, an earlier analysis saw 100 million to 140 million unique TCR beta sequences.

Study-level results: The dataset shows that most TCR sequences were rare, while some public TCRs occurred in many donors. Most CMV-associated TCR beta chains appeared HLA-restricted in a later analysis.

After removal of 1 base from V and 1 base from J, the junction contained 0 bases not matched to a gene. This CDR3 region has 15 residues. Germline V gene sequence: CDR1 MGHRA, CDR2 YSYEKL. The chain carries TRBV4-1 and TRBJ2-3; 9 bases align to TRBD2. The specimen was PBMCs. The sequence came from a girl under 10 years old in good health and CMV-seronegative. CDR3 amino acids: CASSQGLAGTDTQYF. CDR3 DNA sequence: TGCGCCAGCAGCCAAGGACTAGCGGGCACAGATACGCAGTATTTT.